A single T cell receptor beta chain is shown here with its context. The entry originates in a study of blood T cell repertoires in COVID-19. For the study at large: T cells, B-cell-depleted T cells, or PBMCs provided the cDNA or gDNA that served as material.

Using immunoSEQ multiplex PCR, the repertoire was profiled, and TCRdb retains in-frame clones only, with some absent. There are some 62,000 clones in the sample; roughly 88% occur only once, and 1.3% lies in the top ten. This CDR3 region has 14 residues. J gave up 0 bases and V 3 bases, and 2 bases lay outside the gene matches. Germline CDR1 is SGDLS and CDR2 is YYNGEE. This clonotype originated in a woman over 75 with acute or convalescent COVID-19. The rearrangement joins TRBV9 to TRBJ1-1, with 7 bases identical to TRBD1. What was sequenced was peripheral blood. CDR3 residues: CASSEGTVNTEAFF. The CDR3 DNA reads TGTGCCAGCAGCGAGGGGACAGTGAACACTGAAGCTTTCTTT.